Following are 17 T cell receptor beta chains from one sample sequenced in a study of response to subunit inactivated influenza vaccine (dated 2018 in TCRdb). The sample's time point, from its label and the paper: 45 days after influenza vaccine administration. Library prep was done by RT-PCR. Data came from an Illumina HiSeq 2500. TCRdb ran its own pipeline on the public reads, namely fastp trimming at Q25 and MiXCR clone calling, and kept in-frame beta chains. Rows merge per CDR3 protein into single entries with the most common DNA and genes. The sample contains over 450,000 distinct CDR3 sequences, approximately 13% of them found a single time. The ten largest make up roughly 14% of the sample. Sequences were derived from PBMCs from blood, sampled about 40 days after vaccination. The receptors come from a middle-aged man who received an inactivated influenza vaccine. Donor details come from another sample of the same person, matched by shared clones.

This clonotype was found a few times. The CDR3 here is CASRLDRSATGELFF. CDR3 nucleotide sequence: TGTGCCAGCAGACTCGACAGGTCGGCCACCGGGGAGCTGTTTTTT. The V and J genes are TRBV2 and TRBJ2-2; a weak D match, TRBD1 (6 bases). Germline CDR1 and CDR2: SNHLY and FYNNEI. V lost 6 bases to trimming and J lost 4 bases, with 15 bases between them. CDR3 length: 15 residues.

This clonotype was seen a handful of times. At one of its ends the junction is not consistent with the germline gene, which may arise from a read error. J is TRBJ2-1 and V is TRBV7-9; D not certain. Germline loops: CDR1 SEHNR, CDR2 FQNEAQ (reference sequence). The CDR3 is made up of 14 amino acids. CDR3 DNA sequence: TGTTCCAGCAGCTCTGGTGGATTTTACAATGAGCAGTTCTTC. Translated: CSSSSGGFYNEQFF.

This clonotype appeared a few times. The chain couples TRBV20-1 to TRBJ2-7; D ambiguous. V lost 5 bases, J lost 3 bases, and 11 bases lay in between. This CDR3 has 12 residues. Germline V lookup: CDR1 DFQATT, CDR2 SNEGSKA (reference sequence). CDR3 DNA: TGCAGTGCTGCCGGGCCGTACTACGAGCAGTACTTC. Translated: CSAAGPYYEQYF.

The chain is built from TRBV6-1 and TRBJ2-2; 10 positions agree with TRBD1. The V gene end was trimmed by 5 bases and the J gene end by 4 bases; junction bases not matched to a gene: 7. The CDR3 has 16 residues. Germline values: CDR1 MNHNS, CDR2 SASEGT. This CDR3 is CASSPSGQGITGELFF. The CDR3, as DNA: TGTGCCAGCAGTCCGTCGGGACAGGGGATCACCGGGGAGCTGTTTTTT.

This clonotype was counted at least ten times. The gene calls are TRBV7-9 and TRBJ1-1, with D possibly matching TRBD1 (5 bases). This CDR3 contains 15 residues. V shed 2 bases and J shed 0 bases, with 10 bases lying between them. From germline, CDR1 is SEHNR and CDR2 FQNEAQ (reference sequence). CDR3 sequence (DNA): TGTGCCAGCAGCTTATTTGTAGGGGTGAACACTGAAGCTTTCTTT. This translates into CASSLFVGVNTEAFF.

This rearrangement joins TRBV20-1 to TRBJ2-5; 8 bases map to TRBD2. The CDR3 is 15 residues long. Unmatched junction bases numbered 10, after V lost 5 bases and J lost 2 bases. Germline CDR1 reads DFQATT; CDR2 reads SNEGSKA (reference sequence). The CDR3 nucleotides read TGCAGTGCTGCAGATGCGGCTAGCGGGCAAGAGACCCAGTACTTC. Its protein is CSAADAASGQETQYF.

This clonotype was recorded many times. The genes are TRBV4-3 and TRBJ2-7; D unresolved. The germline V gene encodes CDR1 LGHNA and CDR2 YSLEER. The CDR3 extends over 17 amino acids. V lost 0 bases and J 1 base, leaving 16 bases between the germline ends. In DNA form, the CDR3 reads TGCGCCAGCAGCCAAGACTTTACGGAGCCTTATTCCTACGAGCAGTACTTC. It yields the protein CASSQDFTEPYSYEQYF.

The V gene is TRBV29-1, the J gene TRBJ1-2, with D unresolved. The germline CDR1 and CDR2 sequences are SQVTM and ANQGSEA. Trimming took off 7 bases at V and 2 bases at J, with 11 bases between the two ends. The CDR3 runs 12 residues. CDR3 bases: TGCAGCGCCCTAGAGGTCAACTATGGCTACACCTTC. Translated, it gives CSALEVNYGYTF.

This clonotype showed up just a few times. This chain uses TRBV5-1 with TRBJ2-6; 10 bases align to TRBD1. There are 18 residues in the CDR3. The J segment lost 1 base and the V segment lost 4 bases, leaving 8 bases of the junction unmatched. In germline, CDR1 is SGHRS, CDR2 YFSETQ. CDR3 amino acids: CASSQKTGGASGANVLTF. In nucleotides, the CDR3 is TGCGCCAGCAGCCAAAAGACAGGGGGCGCTTCTGGGGCCAACGTCCTGACTTTC. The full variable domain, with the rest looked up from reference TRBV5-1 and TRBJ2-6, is KAGVTQTPRYLIKTRGQQVTLSCSPISGHRSVSWYQQTPGQGLQFLFEYFSETQRNKGNFPGRFSGRQFSNSRSEMNVSTLELGDSALYLCASSQKTGGASGANVLTFGAGSRLTVL.

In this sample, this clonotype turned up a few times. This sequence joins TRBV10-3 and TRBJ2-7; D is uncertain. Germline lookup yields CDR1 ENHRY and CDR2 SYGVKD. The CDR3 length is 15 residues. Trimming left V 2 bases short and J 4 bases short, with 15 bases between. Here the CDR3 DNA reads TGTGCCATCAGTGAGGGGCTTAGCCTGGGGTACGAGCAGTACTTC. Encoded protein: CAISEGLSLGYEQYF.

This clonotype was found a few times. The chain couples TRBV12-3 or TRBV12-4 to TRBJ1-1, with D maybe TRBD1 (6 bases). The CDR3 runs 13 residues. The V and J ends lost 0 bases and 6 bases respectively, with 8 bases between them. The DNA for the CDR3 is TGTGCCAGCAGTTTAGCCAGGGGCTCTGAAGCTTTCTTT. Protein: CASSLARGSEAFF.

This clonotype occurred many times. For the CDR3, the DNA is TGTGCCAGCAGTTTTCGGGGGGGAGGGCACTACAATGAGCAGTTCTTC. This translates into CASSFRGGGHYNEQFF. The rearrangement joins TRBV12-3 or TRBV12-4 to TRBJ2-1; TRBD2 matches at 8 bases. V trimming: 3 bases; J trimming: 3 bases; junction bases outside the gene matches: 7. This CDR3 is built from 16 residues.

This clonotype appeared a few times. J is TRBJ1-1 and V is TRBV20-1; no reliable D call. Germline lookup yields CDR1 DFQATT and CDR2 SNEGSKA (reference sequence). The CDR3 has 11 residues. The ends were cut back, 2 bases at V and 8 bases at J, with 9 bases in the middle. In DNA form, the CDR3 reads TGCAGTGCTAGACAGACTACGGAAGCTTTCTTT. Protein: CSARQTTEAFF.

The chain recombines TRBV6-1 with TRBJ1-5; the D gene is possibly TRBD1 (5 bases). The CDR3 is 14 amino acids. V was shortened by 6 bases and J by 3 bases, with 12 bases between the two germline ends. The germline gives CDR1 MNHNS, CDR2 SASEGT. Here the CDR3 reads CASRAPGPNQPQHF. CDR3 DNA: TGTGCCAGCAGAGCCCCAGGGCCCAATCAGCCCCAGCATTTT.

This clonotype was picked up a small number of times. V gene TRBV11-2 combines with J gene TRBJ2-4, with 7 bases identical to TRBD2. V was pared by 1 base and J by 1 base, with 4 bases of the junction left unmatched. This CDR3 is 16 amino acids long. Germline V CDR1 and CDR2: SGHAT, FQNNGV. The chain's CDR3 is CASSLVGEGAKNIQYF. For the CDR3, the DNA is TGTGCCAGCAGCTTAGTAGGGGAGGGGGCCAAAAACATTCAGTACTTC. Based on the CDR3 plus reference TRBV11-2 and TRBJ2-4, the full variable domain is EAGVAQSPRYKIIEKRQSVAFWCNPISGHATLYWYQQILGQGPKLLIQFQNNGVVDDSQLPKDRFSAERLKGVDSTLKIQPAKLEDSAVYLCASSLVGEGAKNIQYFGAGTRLSVL.

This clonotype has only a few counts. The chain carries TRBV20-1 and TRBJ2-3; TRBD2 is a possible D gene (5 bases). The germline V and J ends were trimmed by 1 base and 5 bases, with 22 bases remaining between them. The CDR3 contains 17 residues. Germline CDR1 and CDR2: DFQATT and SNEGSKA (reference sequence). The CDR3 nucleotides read TGCAGTGCTAGAGTCCCCCCGGGCCTCAAACTAGGAGATACGCAGTATTTT. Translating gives CSARVPPGLKLGDTQYF.

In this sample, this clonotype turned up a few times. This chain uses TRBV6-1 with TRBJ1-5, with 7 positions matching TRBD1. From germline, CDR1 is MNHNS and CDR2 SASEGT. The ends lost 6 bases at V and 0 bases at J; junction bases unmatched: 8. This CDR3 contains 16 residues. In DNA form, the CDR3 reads TGTGCCAGCAGCCCCGGGACAGTATTTAGCAATCAGCCCCAGCATTTT. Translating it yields CASSPGTVFSNQPQHF.